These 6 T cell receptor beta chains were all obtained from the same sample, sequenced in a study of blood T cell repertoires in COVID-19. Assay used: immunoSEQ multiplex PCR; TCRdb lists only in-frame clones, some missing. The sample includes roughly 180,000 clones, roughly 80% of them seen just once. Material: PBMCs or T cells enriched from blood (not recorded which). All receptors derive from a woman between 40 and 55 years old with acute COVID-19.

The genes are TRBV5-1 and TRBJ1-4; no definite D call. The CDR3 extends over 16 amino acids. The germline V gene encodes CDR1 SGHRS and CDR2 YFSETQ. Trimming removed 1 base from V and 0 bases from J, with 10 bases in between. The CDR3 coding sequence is TGCGCCAGCAGCTTGAGCGGCGGTACAACTAATGAAAAACTGTTTTTT. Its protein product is CASSLSGGTTNEKLFF.

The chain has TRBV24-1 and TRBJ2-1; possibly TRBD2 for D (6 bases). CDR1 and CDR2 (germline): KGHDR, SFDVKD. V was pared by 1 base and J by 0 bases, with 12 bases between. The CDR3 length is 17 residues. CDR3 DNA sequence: TGTGCCACCAGTGATTTACATGCGGGAAGCTCCTACAATGAGCAGTTCTTC. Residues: CATSDLHAGSSYNEQFF.

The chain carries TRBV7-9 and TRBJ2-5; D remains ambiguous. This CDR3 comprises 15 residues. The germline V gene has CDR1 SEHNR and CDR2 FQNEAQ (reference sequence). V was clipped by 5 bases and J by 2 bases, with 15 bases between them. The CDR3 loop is CASSPLFTVQETQYF. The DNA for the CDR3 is TGTGCCAGCAGCCCCCTTTTTACAGTTCAAGAGACCCAGTACTTC.

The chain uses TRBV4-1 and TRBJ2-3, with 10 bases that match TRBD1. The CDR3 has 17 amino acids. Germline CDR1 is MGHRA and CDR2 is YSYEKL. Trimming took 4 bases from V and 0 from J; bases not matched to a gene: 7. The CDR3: CASSPDRGFSSTDTQYF. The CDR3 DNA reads TGCGCCAGCAGCCCGGACAGGGGGTTCTCTAGCACAGATACGCAGTATTTT.

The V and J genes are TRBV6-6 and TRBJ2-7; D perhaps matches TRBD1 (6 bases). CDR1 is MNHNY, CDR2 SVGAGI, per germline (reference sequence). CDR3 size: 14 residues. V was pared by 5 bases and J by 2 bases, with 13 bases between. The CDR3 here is CASSTRQVPYEQYV. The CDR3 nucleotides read TGTGCCAGCAGTACGAGACAGGTCCCCTACGAGCAGTACGTC.

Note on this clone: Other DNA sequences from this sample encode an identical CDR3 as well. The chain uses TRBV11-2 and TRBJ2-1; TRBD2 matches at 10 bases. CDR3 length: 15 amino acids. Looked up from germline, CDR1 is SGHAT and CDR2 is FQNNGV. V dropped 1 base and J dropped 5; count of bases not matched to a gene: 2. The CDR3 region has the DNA TGTGCCAGCAGCTTAGGTACTAGCGGGAACAATGAGCAGTTCTTC. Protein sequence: CASSLGTSGNNEQFF.